Listed below are T cell receptor beta chains from one sample, sequenced in a study of cytomegalovirus exposure and HLA in healthy donors. The table came from immunoSEQ multiplex PCR; TCRdb's copy has only in-frame clones and leaves some out. This table has about 200,000 clones, 79% appearing once. Material for sequencing was PBMCs. Receptor source: a man aged 50 to 60 in good health and CMV-seronegative. CDR3s include the opening cysteine and the closing phenylalanine or tryptophan. Clone size, where shown, is once, few, many, or a class for clones that have expanded.

J gene: TRBJ1-5
clone size: -
V gene: TRBV18
CDR3 protein: CASSPDQGNQPQHF

J gene: TRBJ2-2
clone size: -
V gene: TRBV6-5
CDR3 protein: CASSFAFGVNTGELFF

J gene: TRBJ1-2
clone size: -
V gene: TRBV2
CDR3 protein: CASRGWGDYGYTF

J gene: TRBJ1-2
clone size: -
V gene: TRBV5-5
CDR3 protein: CASSSTGGGYTF

J gene: TRBJ2-1
clone size: -
V gene: TRBV30
CDR3 protein: CAWSVPGKQFF

J gene: TRBJ2-1
clone size: few
V gene: TRBV27
CDR3 protein: CASTPRTSDEQFF

J gene: TRBJ1-1
clone size: -
V gene: TRBV4-2
CDR3 protein: CASSPRDRENTEAFF

J gene: TRBJ2-1
clone size: -
V gene: TRBV4-2
CDR3 protein: CASSQDSHINEQFF

J gene: TRBJ2-2
clone size: -
V gene: TRBV29-1
CDR3 protein: CSARTSGSSNTGELFF

J gene: TRBJ1-1
clone size: -
V gene: TRBV6-1
CDR3 protein: CASSGAAEAFF

J gene: TRBJ1-2
clone size: few
V gene: TRBV5-4
CDR3 protein: CASSPGGGRDYGYTF

J gene: TRBJ1-1
clone size: once
V gene: TRBV13
CDR3 protein: CASSPGLNTEAFF

J gene: TRBJ2-1
clone size: -
V gene: TRBV15
CDR3 protein: CATSRDRASGSHNEQFF

J gene: TRBJ2-7
clone size: few
V gene: TRBV18
CDR3 protein: CASSPPSSGSYEQYF

J gene: TRBJ2-2
clone size: -
V gene: TRBV7-9
CDR3 protein: CASGGIPTPRTGELFF

J gene: TRBJ2-7
clone size: -
V gene: TRBV15
CDR3 protein: CATSRDSSLRLAGEYEQYF

J gene: TRBJ1-2
clone size: few
V gene: TRBV25-1
CDR3 protein: CASLVGGSSYGYTF

J gene: TRBJ1-1
clone size: -
V gene: TRBV6-1
CDR3 protein: CASSEMGQMNTEAFF

J gene: TRBJ2-1
clone size: -
V gene: TRBV9
CDR3 protein: CASSETSNEQFF

J gene: TRBJ2-4
clone size: -
V gene: TRBV7-9
CDR3 protein: CASSLRQGANIQYF